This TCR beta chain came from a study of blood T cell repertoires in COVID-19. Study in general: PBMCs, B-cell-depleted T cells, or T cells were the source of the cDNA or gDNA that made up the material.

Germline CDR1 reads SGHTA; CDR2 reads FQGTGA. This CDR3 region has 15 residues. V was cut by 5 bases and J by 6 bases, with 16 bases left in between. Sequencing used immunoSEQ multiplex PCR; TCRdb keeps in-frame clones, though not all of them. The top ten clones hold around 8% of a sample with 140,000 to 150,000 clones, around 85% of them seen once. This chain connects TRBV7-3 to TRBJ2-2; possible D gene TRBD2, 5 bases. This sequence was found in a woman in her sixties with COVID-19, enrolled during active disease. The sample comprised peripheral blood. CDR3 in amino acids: CASSNLAAGAGELFF. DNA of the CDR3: TGTGCCAGCAGCAACCTAGCTGCCGGAGCCGGGGAGCTGTTTTTT.